Listed below are T cell receptor beta chains from one sample, sequenced in a study of T cell responses to AZD1222 COVID-19 vaccine. Produced via immunoSEQ multiplex PCR; TCRdb's table is partial and in-frame only. The data contain some 120,000 clones, 75% to 90% of them singletons. The starting material was peripheral blood, obtained on day 0 of AZD1222 vaccination. The receptors were gathered from an adult in good health. Each CDR3 is given with its conserved first and last residue. The D gene is left open where the match is weak. The listing skips clone size in some rows; elsewhere it reads once, few, many or a size class.

abundance: -
j_gene: TRBJ1-2
v_gene: TRBV24-1
d_gene: TRBD1
len: 12
CDR3nt: TGTGCCACCAGCAACCAGGGGGATGGCTACACCTTC
CDR3aa: CATSNQGDGYTF

abundance: once
j_gene: TRBJ2-6
v_gene: TRBV5-8
d_gene: -
len: 18
CDR3nt: TGTGCCAGCAGCTACCAAGCTGGACTGACCTCTGGGGCCAACGTCCTGACTTTC
CDR3aa: CASSYQAGLTSGANVLTF

abundance: -
j_gene: TRBJ1-3
v_gene: TRBV28
d_gene: TRBD1
len: 20
CDR3nt: TGTGCCAGCAGCTTGGCTTGGGACAGCTCATCCTGGAGATATGGAAACACCATATATTTT
CDR3aa: CASSLAWDSSSWRYGNTIYF

abundance: -
j_gene: TRBJ1-2
v_gene: TRBV24-1
d_gene: -
len: 13
CDR3nt: TGTGCCACCAGTGACCCGGACAGTGGGGGCTACACCTTC
CDR3aa: CATSDPDSGGYTF

abundance: -
j_gene: TRBJ2-7
v_gene: TRBV11-3
d_gene: -
len: 15
CDR3nt: TGTGCCAGCAGCCCCCGGTCTGCGCGCAACTACGAGCAGTACTTC
CDR3aa: CASSPRSARNYEQYF

abundance: -
j_gene: TRBJ2-7
v_gene: TRBV28
d_gene: TRBD1
len: 15
CDR3nt: TGTGCCAGCAAGGGGAACGGACAGGCCGGCTACGAGCAGTACTTC
CDR3aa: CASKGNGQAGYEQYF

abundance: -
j_gene: TRBJ1-1
v_gene: TRBV9
d_gene: -
len: 15
CDR3nt: TGTGCCAGCAGCCCCAGACACTCTCGGAACACTGAAGCTTTCTTT
CDR3aa: CASSPRHSRNTEAFF

abundance: once
j_gene: TRBJ2-7
v_gene: TRBV3-1/TRBV3-2
d_gene: TRBD2
len: 14
CDR3nt: TGTGCCAGCAGCCAAGACAGCGGGAGCTACGAGCAGTACTTC
CDR3aa: CASSQDSGSYEQYF

abundance: few
j_gene: TRBJ2-2
v_gene: TRBV5-4
d_gene: -
len: 13
CDR3nt: TGTGCCAGCAGCTTGGGCGGCACCGGGGAGCTGTTTTTT
CDR3aa: CASSLGGTGELFF

abundance: once
j_gene: TRBJ1-5
v_gene: TRBV10-1
d_gene: TRBD1
len: 14
CDR3nt: TGCGCCAGCAGTGTGGGGACAGGGGATCAGCCCCAGCATTTT
CDR3aa: CASSVGTGDQPQHF

abundance: -
j_gene: TRBJ1-5
v_gene: TRBV19
d_gene: -
len: 15
CDR3nt: TGTGCCAGTAAGGACAGCCCCATGGGCAATCAGCCCCAGCATTTT
CDR3aa: CASKDSPMGNQPQHF

abundance: -
j_gene: TRBJ2-3
v_gene: TRBV7-3
d_gene: TRBD2
len: 15
CDR3nt: TGTGCCAGCAGCCTACTAGCGGGAGGGATGGATACGCAGTATTTT
CDR3aa: CASSLLAGGMDTQYF

abundance: -
j_gene: TRBJ1-2
v_gene: TRBV25-1
d_gene: TRBD1
len: 15
CDR3nt: TGTGCCAGCAGTGAATATAGTTACAGGGGCAATGGCTACACCTTC
CDR3aa: CASSEYSYRGNGYTF

abundance: -
j_gene: TRBJ2-6
v_gene: TRBV2
d_gene: TRBD1
len: 19
CDR3nt: TGTGCCAGCAGCCTTCAAATTGATGGACAGGTTCAGGGGGCCAACGTCCTGACTTTC
CDR3aa: CASSLQIDGQVQGANVLTF

abundance: -
j_gene: TRBJ1-1
v_gene: TRBV27
d_gene: -
len: 11
CDR3nt: TGTGCCAGCAGTTCATACAGGGAAGCTTTCTTT
CDR3aa: CASSSYREAFF

abundance: -
j_gene: TRBJ2-1
v_gene: TRBV7-3
d_gene: TRBD2
len: 18
CDR3nt: TGTGCCAGCAGCCGAGGACTAGCGGGTCCAAGCTCCTACAATGAGCAGTTCTTC
CDR3aa: CASSRGLAGPSSYNEQFF

abundance: few
j_gene: TRBJ1-1
v_gene: TRBV27
d_gene: -
len: 17
CDR3nt: TGTGCCAGCAGTTTTAGTAAGGGACGGACAATGAACACTGAAGCTTTCTTT
CDR3aa: CASSFSKGRTMNTEAFF

abundance: -
j_gene: TRBJ2-2
v_gene: TRBV9
d_gene: TRBD1
len: 15
CDR3nt: TGTGCCAGCAAAAGACAGGGCTCTGACACCGGGGAGCTGTTTTTT
CDR3aa: CASKRQGSDTGELFF

abundance: -
j_gene: TRBJ1-6
v_gene: TRBV7-9
d_gene: -
len: 19
CDR3nt: TGTGCCAGCAGTCAACCCGGGAGACAGGAGAGCTCCTATAATTCACCCCTCCACTTT
CDR3aa: CASSQPGRQESSYNSPLHF

abundance: -
j_gene: TRBJ1-4
v_gene: TRBV12-3/TRBV12-4
d_gene: TRBD1
len: 13
CDR3nt: TGTGCAACCTGCGGGACAGGGAATGAAAAACTGTTTTTT
CDR3aa: CATCGTGNEKLFF